This T cell receptor (beta chain) was recovered during a study of human T cells and chemical hapten exposure. Study information: Upper-back patch tests with 0.01% DPC were read at 6 days. Alopecia universalis, totalis or areata was present in patients who were mostly female. It was small differences in pooled library volume that mainly caused per-sample TCR yields to vary.

Sample time point: patch test 3, about 24 weeks after DPC sensitization. As to treatment: therapeutic diphenylcyclopropenone sensitization with weekly scalp DPC. This clonotype has a single count. Per the authors' pipeline: Individual samples carried between roughly 23,224 and 690,600 TCRs, with 95,638 as the median. TCRdb re-derived calls from the RACE reads in MiXCR, one entry per CDR3 protein. The V and J calls follow TCRdb's processing rather than the paper's. The data contain about 190,000 distinct CDR3 sequences, more than 20% of them singletons. The sample was whole blood, taken in connection with sensitization to the hapten diphenylcyclopropenone (DPC). This receptor was obtained from a woman in her thirties or forties with alopecia areata. Some clones in this sample may be carry-over from other donors' samples.

Here the CDR3 reads CASSQGPGESYQETQYF. In nucleotides, the CDR3 is TGCGCCAGCAGCCAAGGGCCCGGGGAAAGCTACCAAGAGACCCAGTACTTC. The gene calls are TRBV4-1 and TRBJ2-5; D might be TRBD2 (5 bases). Germline CDR1 is MGHRA and CDR2 is YSYEKL. Deletions cut 1 base from V and 0 bases from J, with 15 bases between. The CDR3 is 17 amino acids.